The clone carrying this TCR beta chain has at least ten counts. Its target is unknown. Read coverage stops 3 residues before the CDR3 terminus; the germline J gene supplies the remainder. The germline V gene has CDR1 MDHEN and CDR2 SYDVKM. Deletions cut 5 bases from V and 7 bases from J, with 18 bases between. This CDR3 contains 15 residues. These data are taken from a study of T cell clonality in common variable immunodeficiency. The study's findings and limits: In common variable immunodeficiency, TCR beta chains reportedly carried fewer deletions and N-nucleotide insertions. Authors noted CVID clonality's cause needs subpopulation repertoire sequencing.

Clones were read by immunoSEQ multiplex PCR, and TCRdb kept only the in-frame ones, dropping some. The sample holds approximately 81,000 clones, and no clone turns up only once. Sequencing was carried out using peripheral blood mononuclear cells. The genes are TRBV28 and TRBJ1-5, with a possible D match to TRBD1 (5 bases). This TCR was sampled from a person aged 18 to 70 in good health. CDR3 residues: CASSTRFGANQPQHF. The CDR3 DNA, read in part, is TGTGCCAGCAGTACCAGGTTTGGGGCTAACCAGCCC.